The rows below give T cell receptor beta chains drawn from one sample of a study of shared clonotypes between healthy human individuals. Assay used: immunoSEQ multiplex PCR; TCRdb lists only in-frame clones, some missing. This table holds about 2 million clones, roughly 95% found once. The material sequenced was naive CD8+ T cells sorted from blood. The receptors originated from a young man in good health. CDR3s leave out the opening cysteine and the closing phenylalanine or tryptophan. Fields, in order: CDR3 length, D gene, J gene, V gene, CDR3 protein. The D gene is left open where the match is weak.

CDR3 length: 11
D gene: .
J gene: TRBJ2-3
V gene: TRBV9
CDR3 protein: ASSVEGGRGQY

CDR3 length: 12
D gene: TRBD2
J gene: TRBJ2-7
V gene: TRBV9
CDR3 protein: ASSQETSGGEQY

CDR3 length: 14
D gene: .
J gene: TRBJ2-3
V gene: TRBV7-6
CDR3 protein: ASSSPGGTSTDTQY

CDR3 length: 14
D gene: .
J gene: TRBJ1-2
V gene: TRBV7-3
CDR3 protein: ASSYRQLGSDYGYT

CDR3 length: 13
D gene: TRBD2
J gene: TRBJ2-5
V gene: TRBV6-6
CDR3 protein: ASSLPTLGGETQY

CDR3 length: 13
D gene: TRBD1
J gene: TRBJ1-6
V gene: TRBV27
CDR3 protein: ASSVGQGAFSPLH

CDR3 length: 12
D gene: .
J gene: TRBJ2-1
V gene: TRBV7-6
CDR3 protein: ASSLASPRDEQF

CDR3 length: 13
D gene: .
J gene: TRBJ2-3
V gene: TRBV29-1
CDR3 protein: SVEDQQDNTDTQY

CDR3 length: 12
D gene: .
J gene: TRBJ2-7
V gene: TRBV29-1
CDR3 protein: SVETYGTGYEQY

CDR3 length: 13
D gene: TRBD2
J gene: TRBJ2-3
V gene: TRBV7-3
CDR3 protein: ASSDSGGAVDTQY

CDR3 length: 14
D gene: TRBD1
J gene: TRBJ2-7
V gene: TRBV5-1
CDR3 protein: ASSLEGRGNLGEQY

CDR3 length: 12
D gene: TRBD1
J gene: TRBJ2-7
V gene: TRBV27
CDR3 protein: ASSLRGQAYEQY

CDR3 length: 11
D gene: .
J gene: TRBJ2-3
V gene: TRBV4-1
CDR3 protein: ASSQVYTDTQY

CDR3 length: 16
D gene: .
J gene: TRBJ2-7
V gene: TRBV4-3
CDR3 protein: ASSQDRGLAGLSYEQY

CDR3 length: 14
D gene: .
J gene: TRBJ2-5
V gene: TRBV27
CDR3 protein: ASSTVRGGIGKTQY

CDR3 length: 8
D gene: .
J gene: TRBJ2-1
V gene: TRBV20-1
CDR3 protein: SAAYNEQF

CDR3 length: 13
D gene: TRBD2
J gene: TRBJ2-7
V gene: TRBV27
CDR3 protein: ASSPTSGRYYEQY

CDR3 length: 11
D gene: .
J gene: TRBJ2-1
V gene: TRBV27
CDR3 protein: ASSLSSYNEQF

CDR3 length: 11
D gene: .
J gene: TRBJ2-7
V gene: TRBV7-9
CDR3 protein: ASSLEEPYEQY

CDR3 length: 12
D gene: .
J gene: TRBJ2-2
V gene: TRBV28
CDR3 protein: ASSLGVNTGELF

CDR3 length: 11
D gene: TRBD1
J gene: TRBJ2-7
V gene: TRBV4-1
CDR3 protein: ASSLRTGNEQY

CDR3 length: 18
D gene: TRBD1
J gene: TRBJ2-6
V gene: TRBV7-2
CDR3 protein: ASSLALPGQGFSGANVLT

CDR3 length: 10
D gene: .
J gene: TRBJ2-1
V gene: TRBV29-1
CDR3 protein: SVEGVFNEQF

CDR3 length: 12
D gene: TRBD2
J gene: TRBJ2-1
V gene: TRBV10-3
CDR3 protein: ATVLAGSYNEQF

CDR3 length: 12
D gene: TRBD2
J gene: TRBJ2-7
V gene: TRBV2
CDR3 protein: AITGTSVSYEQY

CDR3 length: 14
D gene: TRBD2
J gene: TRBJ2-3
V gene: TRBV25-1
CDR3 protein: ASSEWREGPTDTQY

CDR3 length: 14
D gene: .
J gene: TRBJ2-7
V gene: TRBV13
CDR3 protein: ASSSNPDPGPYEQY

CDR3 length: 14
D gene: .
J gene: TRBJ2-1
V gene: TRBV7-9
CDR3 protein: ASSLLSGTVISQQF

CDR3 length: 12
D gene: .
J gene: TRBJ1-4
V gene: TRBV5-6
CDR3 protein: ASSNMKANEKLF

CDR3 length: 12
D gene: .
J gene: TRBJ2-7
V gene: TRBV7-9
CDR3 protein: ASSLTGSSYEQY

CDR3 length: 14
D gene: .
J gene: TRBJ2-7
V gene: TRBV27
CDR3 protein: ASSPRQVLGPYEQY

CDR3 length: 14
D gene: TRBD2
J gene: TRBJ2-5
V gene: TRBV11-1
CDR3 protein: ASSLDGGAVEETQY

CDR3 length: 14
D gene: TRBD2
J gene: TRBJ2-5
V gene: TRBV7-9
CDR3 protein: ASSATSGGVQETQY

CDR3 length: 12
D gene: .
J gene: TRBJ2-5
V gene: TRBV9
CDR3 protein: ASSEGGYQETQY

CDR3 length: 11
D gene: .
J gene: TRBJ1-2
V gene: TRBV5-4
CDR3 protein: ASSLDGPPRGT

CDR3 length: 13
D gene: .
J gene: TRBJ2-7
V gene: TRBV4-3
CDR3 protein: ASSQDRESPYEQY

CDR3 length: 13
D gene: TRBD1
J gene: TRBJ2-5
V gene: TRBV13
CDR3 protein: ASSRDGQGAETQY

CDR3 length: 11
D gene: TRBD1
J gene: TRBJ1-1
V gene: TRBV30
CDR3 protein: ALGQGRFTEAF

CDR3 length: 10
D gene: .
J gene: TRBJ2-2
V gene: TRBV5-6
CDR3 protein: ASSLVRGELF

CDR3 length: 16
D gene: TRBD1
J gene: TRBJ2-3
V gene: TRBV10-1
CDR3 protein: ASSDFTIGTGGTDTQY

CDR3 length: 11
D gene: .
J gene: TRBJ2-7
V gene: TRBV11-2
CDR3 protein: ASSLGVSYEQY

CDR3 length: 12
D gene: .
J gene: TRBJ1-5
V gene: TRBV27
CDR3 protein: ASSSNRNNQPQH

CDR3 length: 12
D gene: TRBD1
J gene: TRBJ1-1
V gene: TRBV28
CDR3 protein: ASSIGQVGTEAF

CDR3 length: 19
D gene: TRBD2
J gene: TRBJ2-1
V gene: TRBV27
CDR3 protein: ASTGRLIAGGPGLLYNEQF

CDR3 length: 13
D gene: .
J gene: TRBJ2-1
V gene: TRBV7-9
CDR3 protein: ASSLMGGSYNEQF

CDR3 length: 12
D gene: .
J gene: TRBJ2-5
V gene: TRBV6-1
CDR3 protein: ASSDGTEQETQY

CDR3 length: 12
D gene: TRBD2
J gene: TRBJ2-7
V gene: TRBV27
CDR3 protein: ASSPRLASHEQY

CDR3 length: 12
D gene: TRBD2
J gene: TRBJ2-3
V gene: TRBV29-1
CDR3 protein: SVEWGLARDTQY

CDR3 length: 13
D gene: .
J gene: TRBJ2-7
V gene: TRBV28
CDR3 protein: ASSRPGTDAYEQY

CDR3 length: 10
D gene: .
J gene: TRBJ2-1
V gene: TRBV7-8
CDR3 protein: ASSPQLLEQF

CDR3 length: 13
D gene: .
J gene: TRBJ2-5
V gene: TRBV9
CDR3 protein: ASSATGSYQETQY

CDR3 length: 10
D gene: TRBD1
J gene: TRBJ2-2
V gene: TRBV5-1
CDR3 protein: ATTTGSGELF

CDR3 length: 9
D gene: .
J gene: TRBJ1-1
V gene: TRBV6-6
CDR3 protein: ASTPNTEAF

CDR3 length: 14
D gene: TRBD2
J gene: TRBJ2-1
V gene: TRBV5-6
CDR3 protein: ASSWASGGFYNEQF